Shown below are 23 T cell receptor beta chains from a single sample sequenced in a study of T cell responses to AZD1222 COVID-19 vaccine. This table comes from immunoSEQ multiplex PCR, and its TCRdb copy is limited to in-frame clones, with some not included. The sample has under 130,000 clones; 80% to 90% are singletons. The sample in question was peripheral blood, obtained on day 0 of AZD1222 vaccination. The receptors derive from an adult in good health.

The rearrangement links TRBV9 to TRBJ2-6; perhaps TRBD1 as D (5 bases). CDR1 and CDR2 from the germline V gene are SGDLS and YYNGEE. The V gene lost 3 bases and the J gene lost 2 bases, with 9 bases spanning the gap. The CDR3 sequence is 15 residues long. DNA for the CDR3: TGTGCCAGCAGCGACGACAGCACTGGGGCCAACGTCCTGACTTTC. Protein sequence: CASSDDSTGANVLTF.

The chain links TRBV27 to TRBJ1-6; the D is unclear. From germline, CDR1 is MNHEY and CDR2 SMNVEV (reference sequence). V lost 8 bases and J lost 0, with 8 bases in between. The CDR3 has 14 residues. The CDR3 is CASSPASYNSPLHF. The CDR3 coding sequence is TGTGCCAGCTCCCCGGCCTCCTATAATTCACCCCTCCACTTT.

The CDR3 nucleotides are TGTGCCAGCAGCCGAGGACAGGGGAATCAGCCCCAGCATTTT. Amino acids: CASSRGQGNQPQHF. This rearrangement joins TRBV6-6 to TRBJ1-5, with 9 bases that match TRBD1. The CDR3 is 14 amino acids. In germline, CDR1 is MNHNY, CDR2 SVGAGI (reference sequence). V lost 6 bases and J lost 4; bases outside the gene matches: 4.

The V call is TRBV5-1, the J call TRBJ2-3; TRBD1 aligns across 10 bases. The CDR3 is 15 amino acids. Germline trimming cut 4 bases from V and 6 bases from J; bases unmatched to any gene: 8. Germline V CDR1 and CDR2: SGHRS, YFSETQ. The CDR3 spells CASSITGTGADTQYF. CDR3 in DNA: TGCGCCAGCAGCATTACCGGGACAGGGGCCGATACGCAGTATTTT.

V usage is TRBV7-2 and J usage is TRBJ1-5; 9 bases line up with TRBD1. The V and J ends lost 4 bases and 5 bases, in that order; junction bases with no gene match: 6. This CDR3 is built from 15 residues. CDR1 is SGHTA and CDR2 is FQGNSA in the germline V gene. The CDR3 protein is CASSWVQGAHQPQHF. CDR3 sequence (DNA): TGTGCCAGCAGCTGGGTACAGGGGGCTCATCAGCCCCAGCATTTT. Full variable domain (rest looked up from reference TRBV7-2 and TRBJ1-5): GAGVSQSPSNKVTEKGKDVELRCDPISGHTALYWYRQSLGQGLEFLIYFQGNSAPDKSGLPSDRFSAERTGGSVSTLTIQRTQQEDSAVYLCASSWVQGAHQPQHFGDGTRLSIL.

The chain carries TRBV28 and TRBJ1-2, with 8 nucleotides matching TRBD1. Trimming removed 2 bases from V and 1 base from J; junction bases left unmatched: 9. The CDR3 is 17 residues long. CDR1 is MDHEN and CDR2 is SYDVKM in the germline V gene. This chain's CDR3 is CASSLQGAAVNNYGYTF. The CDR3 DNA reads TGTGCCAGCAGTTTACAGGGGGCCGCTGTTAATAACTATGGCTACACCTTC.

The chain has TRBV2 and TRBJ2-7, with 7 bases aligning to TRBD2. Germline trimming cut 2 bases from V and 7 bases from J; bases unmatched to any gene: 11. The germline V gene has CDR1 SNHLY and CDR2 FYNNEI. CDR3 length: 15 amino acids. In DNA, the CDR3 is TGTGCCAGCAGTGAACTGGCTAGCGGCTGGGGGGAGCAGTACTTC. Amino acid sequence: CASSELASGWGEQYF. The full variable domain, rest sourced from reference TRBV2 and TRBJ2-7, is EPEVTQTPSHQVTQMGQEVILRCVPISNHLYFYWYRQILGQKVEFLVSFYNNEISEKSEIFDDQFSVERPDGSNFTLKIRSTKLEDSAMYFCASSELASGWGEQYFGPGTRLTVT.

The sample holds a few counts of this clone. The chain couples TRBV12-3 or TRBV12-4 to TRBJ1-4; no clear D gene. The CDR3 loop spans 13 amino acids. V lost 8 bases and J lost 8, with 15 bases in between. DNA of the CDR3: TGTGCCAGCCGTGGAGGATGGGGAGAAAAACTGTTTTTT. Residues: CASRGGWGEKLFF.

The count of this clone is one. This chain links TRBV5-1 with TRBJ1-1; 10 nucleotides agree with TRBD1. This CDR3 contains 16 residues. CDR1 is SGHRS and CDR2 is YFSETQ in the germline V gene. The junction had 5 bases not matched to a gene; V was cut back by 3 bases and J by 0 bases. CDR3: CASSSLGQGMNTEAFF. In nucleotides, the CDR3 is TGCGCCAGCAGCTCTCTGGGACAGGGGATGAACACTGAAGCTTTCTTT.

The chain carries TRBV10-3 and TRBJ2-7, with D possibly TRBD1 on 5 matching bases. The length of the CDR3 is 9 residues. Germline CDR1 is ENHRY and CDR2 is SYGVKD. V lost 6 bases and J 11 bases, leaving 8 bases between the germline ends. The CDR3 loop reads CAIRQGEYF. The CDR3 DNA sequence: TGTGCCATCAGGCAGGGTGAGTACTTC.

The chain employs TRBV19 and TRBJ1-3; D remains unclear. CDR1 and CDR2 (germline): LNHDA, SQIVND (reference sequence). The CDR3 is 12 amino acids. V dropped 3 bases and J dropped 0 bases, with 0 bases sitting between them. CDR3: CASSISGNTIYF. CDR3 DNA sequence: TGTGCCAGTAGTATCTCTGGAAACACCATATATTTT.

The chain recombines TRBV10-1 with TRBJ2-7; a possible D gene is TRBD2 (5 bases). CDR1 WNHNN and CDR2 SYGVQD come from the germline V gene (reference sequence). The CDR3 runs 15 residues. V lost 3 bases, J lost 0 bases, and 12 bases lay in between. The CDR3 reads CASSETADVSYEQYF. In DNA form, the CDR3 reads TGCGCCAGCAGTGAAACAGCGGACGTCTCCTACGAGCAGTACTTC.

This chain joins TRBV12-5 and TRBJ1-5, with D hard to call. Trimming took 6 bases from V and 6 from J, leaving 15 bases between them. The CDR3 has 14 residues. Germline V gene lookup returns CDR1 LGHNT and CDR2 FRNRAP. CDR3 loop: CASGPDAVIQPQHF. CDR3 nucleotide sequence: TGTGCTAGTGGACCTGACGCTGTCATTCAGCCCCAGCATTTT.

The chain couples TRBV5-8 to TRBJ1-5, with 9 bases lining up with TRBD1. Trimming removed 4 bases from V and 5 bases from J; junction bases left unmatched: 7. Looked up from germline, CDR1 is SGHTS and CDR2 is YDEGEE. The CDR3 length is 15 residues. The CDR3 loop is CASSRGGQGYQPQHF. The CDR3 nucleotides read TGTGCCAGCAGCCGCGGGGGACAGGGCTATCAGCCCCAGCATTTT.

This clone occurred once. The gene calls are TRBV10-2 and TRBJ1-2; D gene unclear. From germline, CDR1 is WSHSY and CDR2 SAAADI. The V end lost 0 bases, the J end lost 4 bases, and 9 bases lay between the germline ends. CDR3 length: 14 residues. In DNA form, the CDR3 reads TGCGCCAGCAGTGAGTCCCCAGCCTCCTATGGCTACACCTTC. Encoded protein: CASSESPASYGYTF.

The chain carries TRBV2 and TRBJ1-4; 9 bases map to TRBD1. CDR3 length: 17 amino acids. The V gene's germline CDR1 is SNHLY and CDR2 FYNNEI. V trimming: 6 bases; J trimming: 0 bases; junction bases outside the gene matches: 8. The CDR3 DNA reads as TGTGCCAGCAGCACCGGGACAGGGTTTGCAACTAATGAAAAACTGTTTTTT. As protein: CASSTGTGFATNEKLFF.

The chain carries TRBV9 and TRBJ1-5, with D possibly being TRBD1 (6 bases). Germline-derived CDR1 and CDR2 are SGDLS and YYNGEE. This CDR3 is built from 16 residues. Trimming shortened V by 4 bases and J by 2 bases, and 16 bases separated the two germline ends. CDR3 sequence reads: CASSLKGGGGNQPQHF. CDR3 DNA: TGTGCCAGCAGCCTCAAGGGGGGCGGGGGCAATCAGCCCCAGCATTTT.

V gene TRBV19 combines with J gene TRBJ2-7; a weak D match, TRBD1 (6 bases). Germline CDR1 is LNHDA and CDR2 is SQIVND (reference sequence). This CDR3 has 13 amino acids. V was cut by 6 bases and J by 3 bases, with 12 bases left in between. CDR3 DNA sequence: TGTGCCAGTAGCCTCGGGACATACTACGAGCAGTACTTC. Translation: CASSLGTYYEQYF.

The chain recombines TRBV19 with TRBJ1-1; the D is unclear. CDR3 size: 13 residues. V was clipped by 6 bases and J by 6 bases, with 14 bases between them. In germline, CDR1 is LNHDA, CDR2 SQIVND (reference sequence). The CDR3 coding sequence is TGTGCCAGTAGCCCGACCCTTTGGGCTGAAGCTTTCTTT. Translating gives CASSPTLWAEAFF.

This clone was counted once. V and J are TRBV7-8 and TRBJ2-7; TRBD1 matches at 11 bases. CDR1 and CDR2 from the germline V gene are SGHVS and FQNEAQ. The junction had 2 bases not matched to a gene; V was cut back by 8 bases and J by 2 bases. This CDR3 is 13 amino acids long. In nucleotides, the CDR3 is TGTGCCAGCCGGGACAGGGGGGCCTACGAGCAGTACTTC. Amino acids: CASRDRGAYEQYF.

About this clone: A read error may produce the germline difference seen at one junction end. This rearrangement joins TRBV10-3 to TRBJ2-3; D call uncertain. Looked up from germline, CDR1 is ENHRY and CDR2 is SYGVKD. CDR3 length: 13 residues. CDR3 in amino acids: CAISKSSTDTQYF. The CDR3 nucleotides are TGTGCCATCAGTAAGTCTAGCACAGATACGCAGTATTTT.

The J gene is TRBJ2-3, the V gene TRBV6-2 or TRBV6-3; possible D gene TRBD1, 6 bases. The germline gives CDR1 MNHEY, CDR2 SVGEGT. Trimming stripped 4 bases from V and 0 bases from J, with 11 bases between. CDR3 length: 15 amino acids. The CDR3 coding sequence is TGTGCCAGCAGTTTGGACAGCTCTAGCACAGATACGCAGTATTTT. Translated, it gives CASSLDSSSTDTQYF.

The chain links TRBV29-1 to TRBJ2-7, with TRBD2 as a possible D gene (6 bases). Germline CDR1 and CDR2: SQVTM and ANQGSEA. This CDR3 spans 12 amino acids. Trimming stripped 4 bases from V and 7 bases from J, with 14 bases between. This chain's CDR3 is CSVAGGEWEQYF. The DNA for the CDR3 is TGCAGCGTTGCCGGGGGTGAATGGGAGCAGTACTTC.